This TCR beta chain was retrieved from a study of T cells in Graves' hyperthyroidism and ophthalmopathy (dated by TCRdb to between 2018 and 2020). Describing the broader study: Peripheral blood samples were taken at the time of initial diagnosis, prior to any treatment. To identify TCR V-J signatures that set the groups apart, the researchers used a discovery cohort of approximately 98 patients, made up of approximately 43 with Graves' ophthalmopathy and some 56 with stable Graves' hyperthyroidism. An independent validation cohort of about 19 hyperthyroidism patients and 17 patients who later progressed to ophthalmopathy tested prospective prediction of ophthalmopathy. The 75 to 100 discovery patients were randomly split 7:3 into training and test sets. The study also compared thyroid tissue and blood T-cell repertoires from over 5 Graves' hyperthyroidism patients. Once sampling was done, hyperthyroidism patients were given methimazole at a starting dose of 30 mg daily, whereas ophthalmopathy patients were given high-dose intravenous methylprednisolone. The paper reports TCR Vbeta CDR3 sequencing of approximately 140 peripheral blood samples: some 44 ophthalmopathy, around 80 hyperthyroidism and approximately 17 progressor patients.

Stable Graves' hyperthyroidism was defined as no progression to ophthalmopathy during 18 months of follow-up. The hyperthyroidism patients were between 18 and 65 years old and newly diagnosed, with a disease duration of less than 2 months. Any patient with an uncontrolled infection, another autoimmune disease, pregnancy or lactation was excluded. Diagnoses relied on clinical symptoms, serum thyroxine and TRAb, thyroid ultrasound and orbital computed tomography. PBMCs were isolated from approximately 10 ml of fresh peripheral blood by Ficoll-Paque density gradient centrifugation. Total RNA was extracted using Trizol reagent, and RNA quality was assessed on an Agilent 2100 Bioanalyzer. This clonotype was recorded many times. The clone's antigen remains unknown. No base-level quality is on record; no much larger clone is a single base apart. V loses 0 bases of germline sequence and J loses 3 bases, and the interval between the two ends is 14 bases. The CDR1 and CDR2 encoded by the germline V gene are SGHDN and FVKESK. Spanning cysteine to phenylalanine, the CDR3 consists of 16 amino acids. The kept DNA is CDR3 alone, 48 bases in frame from the first base.

The TCR beta CDR3 regions were amplified from the RNA transcripts. A first-round RT-PCR of the TCR CDR3 used the HTBI primer set with the Qiagen OneStep RT-PCR kit. A second multiplex PCR round built the libraries, followed by size selection and purification. Libraries were sequenced paired-end with 100 bp reads on an Illumina HiSeq2000. The authors' pipeline ran thus. SOAPnuke was used to process the raw data, with reads discarded if the reads contained adapters or uncalled bases, had a mean Phred below 15, or lacked an exact constant-primer or identifier match. High-quality paired reads were merged with COPE v1.2.5, and unique nucleotide sequences were defined as clonotypes. Clonotypes were aligned to IMGT TRBV, TRBD and TRBJ reference segments using MiTCR v1.1. The analysis was restricted to V-J combinations with a frequency above 0.0001, which together covered 98% to 99.2% of the repertoires. The TCS score was defined as F50 (clonal expansion) divided by E x V (chaos), with BLOSUM62-based TCRdist calculated between CDR3 peptides within each V-J. Welch's t-statistics and random forest reduced just over 500 V-J features to 10 to 15, which were used in a naive Bayes classifier (R e1071). TCRdb reran the public reads through fastp at Q25 and MiXCR, keeping productive beta chains. Entries are consolidated by CDR3 protein sequence, retaining the most common genes and DNA. The V and J calls and clone size come from TCRdb's table, not from the authors' own analysis. The sample table lists around 440,000 distinct CDR3 sequences, 15% to 17% of them with a count of one. Around 14% of the sample lies in the top ten.

The full study reports these points: Sample size was not statistically predetermined, and blinding of investigators to group allocation was not performed. Blood samples also contained most of the expanded thyroid clonotypes (frequency above 0.001), which suggests that blood repertoires may reflect thyroid immune responses. During validation, the model predicted progression to ophthalmopathy a median of roughly six months ahead of onset, with around 71% sensitivity and around 72% specificity. A 13 V-J signature model separated ophthalmopathy from stable hyperthyroidism, with just over 85% sensitivity and just under 84% specificity in cross-validation and 80%/75% in testing.

The V and J segments used are TRBV14 and TRBJ1-1; too little of a D gene remains to name it. The sample consisted of blood. This receptor was obtained from a woman aged 18-29 years with Graves' hyperthyroidism. Here the CDR3 is given as CASSQDRPGKYTEAFF. The bases are TGTGCCAGCAGCCAAGATCGACCGGGAAAGTACACTGAAGCTTTCTTT.